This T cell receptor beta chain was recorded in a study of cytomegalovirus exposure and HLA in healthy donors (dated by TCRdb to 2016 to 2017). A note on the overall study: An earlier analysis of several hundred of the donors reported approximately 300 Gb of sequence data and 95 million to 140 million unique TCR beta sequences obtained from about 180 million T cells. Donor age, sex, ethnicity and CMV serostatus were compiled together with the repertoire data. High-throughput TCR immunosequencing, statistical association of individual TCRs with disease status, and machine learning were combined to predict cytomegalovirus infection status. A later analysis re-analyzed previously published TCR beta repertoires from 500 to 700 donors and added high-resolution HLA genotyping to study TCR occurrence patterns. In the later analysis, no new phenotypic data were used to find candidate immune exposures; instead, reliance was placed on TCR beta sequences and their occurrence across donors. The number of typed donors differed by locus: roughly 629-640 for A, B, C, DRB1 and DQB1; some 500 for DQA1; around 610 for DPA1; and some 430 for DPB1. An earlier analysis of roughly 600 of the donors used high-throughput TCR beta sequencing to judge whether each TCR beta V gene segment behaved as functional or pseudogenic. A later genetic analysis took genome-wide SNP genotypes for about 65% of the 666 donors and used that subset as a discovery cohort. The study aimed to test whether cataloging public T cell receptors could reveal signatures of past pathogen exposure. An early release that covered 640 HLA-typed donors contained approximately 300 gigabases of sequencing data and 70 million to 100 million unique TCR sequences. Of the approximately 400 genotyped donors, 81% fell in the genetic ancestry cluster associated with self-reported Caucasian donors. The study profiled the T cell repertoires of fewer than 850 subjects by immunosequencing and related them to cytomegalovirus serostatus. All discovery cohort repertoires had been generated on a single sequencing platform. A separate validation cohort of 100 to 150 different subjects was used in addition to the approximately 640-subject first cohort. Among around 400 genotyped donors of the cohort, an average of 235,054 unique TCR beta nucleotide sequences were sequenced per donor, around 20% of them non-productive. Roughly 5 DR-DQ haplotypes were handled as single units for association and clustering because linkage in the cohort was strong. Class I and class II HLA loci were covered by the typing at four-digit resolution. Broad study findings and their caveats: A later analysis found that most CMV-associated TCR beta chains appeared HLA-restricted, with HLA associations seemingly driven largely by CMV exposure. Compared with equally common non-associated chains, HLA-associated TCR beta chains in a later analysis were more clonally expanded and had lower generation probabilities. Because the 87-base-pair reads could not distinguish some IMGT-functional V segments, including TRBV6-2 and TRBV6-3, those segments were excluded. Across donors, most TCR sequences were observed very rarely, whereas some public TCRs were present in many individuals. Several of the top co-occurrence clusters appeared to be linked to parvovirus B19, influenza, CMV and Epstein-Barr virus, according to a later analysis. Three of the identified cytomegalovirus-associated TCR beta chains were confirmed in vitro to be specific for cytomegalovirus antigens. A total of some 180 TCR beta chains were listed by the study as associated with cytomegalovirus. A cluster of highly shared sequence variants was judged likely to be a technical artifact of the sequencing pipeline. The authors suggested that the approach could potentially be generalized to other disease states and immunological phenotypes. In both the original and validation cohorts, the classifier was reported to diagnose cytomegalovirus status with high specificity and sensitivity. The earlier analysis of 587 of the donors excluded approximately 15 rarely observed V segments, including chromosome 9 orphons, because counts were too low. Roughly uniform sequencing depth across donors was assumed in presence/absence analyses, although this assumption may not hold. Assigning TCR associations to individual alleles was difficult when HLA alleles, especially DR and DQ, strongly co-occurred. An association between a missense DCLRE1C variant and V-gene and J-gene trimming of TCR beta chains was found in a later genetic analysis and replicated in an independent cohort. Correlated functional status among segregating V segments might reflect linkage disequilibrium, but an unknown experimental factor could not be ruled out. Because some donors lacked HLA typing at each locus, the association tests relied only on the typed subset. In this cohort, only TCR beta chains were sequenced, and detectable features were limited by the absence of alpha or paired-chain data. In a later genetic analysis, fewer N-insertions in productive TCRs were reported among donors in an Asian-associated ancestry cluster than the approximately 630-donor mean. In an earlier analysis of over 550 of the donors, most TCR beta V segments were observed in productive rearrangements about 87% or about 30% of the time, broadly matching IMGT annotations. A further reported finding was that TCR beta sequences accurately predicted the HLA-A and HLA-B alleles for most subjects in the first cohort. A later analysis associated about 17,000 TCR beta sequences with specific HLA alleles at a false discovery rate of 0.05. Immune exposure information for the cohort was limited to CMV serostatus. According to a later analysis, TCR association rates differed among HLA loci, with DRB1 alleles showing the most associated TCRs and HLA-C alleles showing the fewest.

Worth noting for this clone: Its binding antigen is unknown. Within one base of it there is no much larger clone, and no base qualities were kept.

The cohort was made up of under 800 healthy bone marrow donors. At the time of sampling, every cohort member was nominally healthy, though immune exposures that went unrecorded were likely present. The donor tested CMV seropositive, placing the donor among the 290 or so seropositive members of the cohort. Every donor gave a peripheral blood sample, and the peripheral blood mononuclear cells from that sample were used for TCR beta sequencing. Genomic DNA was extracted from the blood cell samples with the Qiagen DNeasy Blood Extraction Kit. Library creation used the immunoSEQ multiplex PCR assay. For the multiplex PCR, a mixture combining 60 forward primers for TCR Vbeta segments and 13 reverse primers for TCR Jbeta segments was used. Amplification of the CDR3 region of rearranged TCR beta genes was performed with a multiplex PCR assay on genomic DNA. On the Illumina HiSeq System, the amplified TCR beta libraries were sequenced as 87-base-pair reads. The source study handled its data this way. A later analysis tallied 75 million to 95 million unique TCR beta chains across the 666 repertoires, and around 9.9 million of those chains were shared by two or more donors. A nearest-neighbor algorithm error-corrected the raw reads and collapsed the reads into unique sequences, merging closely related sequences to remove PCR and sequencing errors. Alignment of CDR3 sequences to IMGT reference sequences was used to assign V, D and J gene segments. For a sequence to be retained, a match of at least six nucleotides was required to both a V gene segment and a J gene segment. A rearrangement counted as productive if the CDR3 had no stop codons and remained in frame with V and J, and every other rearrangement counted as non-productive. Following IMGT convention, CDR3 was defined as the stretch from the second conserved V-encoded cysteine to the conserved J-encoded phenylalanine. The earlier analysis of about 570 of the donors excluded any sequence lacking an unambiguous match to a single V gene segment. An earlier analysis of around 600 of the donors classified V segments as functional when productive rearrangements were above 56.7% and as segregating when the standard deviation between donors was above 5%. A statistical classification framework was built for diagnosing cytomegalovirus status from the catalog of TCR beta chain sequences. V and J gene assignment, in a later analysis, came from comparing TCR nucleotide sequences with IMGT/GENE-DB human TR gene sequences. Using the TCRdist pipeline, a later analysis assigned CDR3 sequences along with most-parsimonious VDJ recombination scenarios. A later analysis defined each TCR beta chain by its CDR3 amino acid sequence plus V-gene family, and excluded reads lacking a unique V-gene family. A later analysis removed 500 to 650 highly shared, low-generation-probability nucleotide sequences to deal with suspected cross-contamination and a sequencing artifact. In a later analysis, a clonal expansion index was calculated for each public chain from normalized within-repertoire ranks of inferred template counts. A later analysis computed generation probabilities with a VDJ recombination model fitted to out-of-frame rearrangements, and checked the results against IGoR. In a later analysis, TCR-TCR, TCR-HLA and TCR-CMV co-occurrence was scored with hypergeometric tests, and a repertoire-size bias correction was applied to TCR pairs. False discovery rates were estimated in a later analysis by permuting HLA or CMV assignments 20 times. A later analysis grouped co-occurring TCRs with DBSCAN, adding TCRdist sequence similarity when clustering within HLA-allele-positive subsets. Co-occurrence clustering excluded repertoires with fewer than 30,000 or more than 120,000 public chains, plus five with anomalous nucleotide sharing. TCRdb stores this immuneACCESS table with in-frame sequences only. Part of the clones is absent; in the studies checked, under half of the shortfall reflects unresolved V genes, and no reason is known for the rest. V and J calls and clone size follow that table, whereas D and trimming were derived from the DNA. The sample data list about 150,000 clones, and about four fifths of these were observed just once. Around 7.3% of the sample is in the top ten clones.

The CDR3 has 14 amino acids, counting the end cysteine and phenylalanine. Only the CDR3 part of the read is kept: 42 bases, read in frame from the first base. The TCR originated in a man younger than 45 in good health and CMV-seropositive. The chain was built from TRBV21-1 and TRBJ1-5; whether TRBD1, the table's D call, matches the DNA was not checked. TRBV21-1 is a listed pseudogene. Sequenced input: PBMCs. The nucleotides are TGTGCCAGCCAACAGGGAAATAGCAATCAGCCCCAGCATTTT. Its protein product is CASQQGNSNQPQHF.